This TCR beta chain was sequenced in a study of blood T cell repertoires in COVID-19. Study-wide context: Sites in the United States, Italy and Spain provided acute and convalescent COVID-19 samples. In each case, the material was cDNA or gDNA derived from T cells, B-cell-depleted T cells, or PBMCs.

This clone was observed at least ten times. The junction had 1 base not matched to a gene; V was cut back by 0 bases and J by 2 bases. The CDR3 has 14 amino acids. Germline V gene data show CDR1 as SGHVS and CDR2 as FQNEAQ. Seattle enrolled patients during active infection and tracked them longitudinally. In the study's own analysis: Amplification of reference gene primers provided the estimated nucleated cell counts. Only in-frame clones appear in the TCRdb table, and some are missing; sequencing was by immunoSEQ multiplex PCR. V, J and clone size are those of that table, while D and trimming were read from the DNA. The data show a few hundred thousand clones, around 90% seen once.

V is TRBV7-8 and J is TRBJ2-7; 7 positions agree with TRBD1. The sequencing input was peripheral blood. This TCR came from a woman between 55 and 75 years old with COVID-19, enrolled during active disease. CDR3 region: CASSLAGGAYEQYF. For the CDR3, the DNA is TGTGCCAGCAGCTTAGCAGGGGGCGCCTACGAGCAGTACTTC.